Below, 10 T cell receptor beta chains from the same sample are listed, as sequenced in a study of post-analysis software for immune sequencing data. Notes on the study in general: Controls showed lower frequencies than patients for five TRBV segments, and TRBV5-6, TRBV5-1 and TRBV20-1 were among these.

Unique molecular identifiers tagged the TCR beta cDNA libraries. From the PCR reads, TCRdb called clonotypes with MiXCR, one entry per CDR3 protein. The sample lists just over 250,000 distinct CDR3 sequences, 30% to 45% occurring once. The antigens for these receptors are not known. The specimen was blood. The source is a girl aged 10-17 years with multiple sclerosis.

A few counts support this clonotype. A much larger clone lies one base from this, so it may be a read error. This sequence joins TRBV29-1 and TRBJ2-5; D may be TRBD2 (6 bases). This CDR3 comprises 11 residues. CDR1 and CDR2 from the germline V gene are SQVTM and ANQGSEA. V lost 4 bases and J lost 11, with 14 bases in between. The CDR3 spells CSVGLVGEQYF. CDR3 bases: TGCAGCGTTGGACTAGTCGGTGAGCAGTACTTC.

Comment on this clonotype: One junction end disagrees with the germline gene, perhaps due to a read error. The rearrangement uses TRBV29-1 and TRBJ2-7; tentatively, D is TRBD2 (5 bases). Germline V CDR1 and CDR2: SQVTM, ANQGSEA. This CDR3 is 12 amino acids long. The CDR3 DNA reads TGCGGCGTCGTACGTTCCTCGGGGGAGCAGTACTTC. Translation gives CGVVRSSGEQYF.

This clonotype has ten or more counts. The chain employs TRBV7-9 and TRBJ2-2; D ambiguous. Germline CDR1 reads SEHNR; CDR2 reads FQNEAQ (reference sequence). This CDR3 has 12 amino acids. V gave up 3 bases and J gave up 7 bases, with 6 bases separating them. The CDR3 region has the DNA TGTGCCAGCAGCTTCTCGGGCGGGGAGCTGTTTTTT. This sequence encodes CASSFSGGELFF.

This clonotype was counted ten times or more. V and J are TRBV7-8 and TRBJ2-7; 13 bases align to TRBD2. The CDR3 is made up of 16 amino acids. Per germline, CDR1 SGHVS and CDR2 FQNEAQ. Trimming at V came to 1 base and at J to 5 bases, leaving 5 bases not matched to a gene. The CDR3 DNA reads TGTGCCAGCAGCTTAGTGGAAGGACTAGCGGGAGACGAGCAGTACTTC. It codes for CASSLVEGLAGDEQYF.

The chain links TRBV12-3 or TRBV12-4 to TRBJ2-1; D unclear. V lost 6 bases and J lost 12, with 15 bases in between. The CDR3 sequence is 12 residues long. CDR3 loop: CASSDLVDAQFF. The CDR3 coding sequence is TGTGCCAGCAGCGATCTAGTCGATGCGCAGTTCTTC.

A word on this clonotype: A read error may be the cause here, since a much bigger clone is one base away. The rearrangement uses TRBV20-1 and TRBJ2-5; 14 nucleotides match TRBD2. The germline V gene has CDR1 DFQATT and CDR2 SNEGSKA (reference sequence). There are 14 residues in the CDR3. Trimming took 6 bases from V and 11 from J; bases not matched to a gene: 11. The CDR3 bases are TGCAGTGCGGGACTAGCGGGAGCGACAAATGAGCAGTACTTC. Protein product: CSAGLAGATNEQYF.

This clonotype was detected many times. The chain has TRBV18 and TRBJ2-1, with 8 bases matching TRBD2. CDR3 length: 17 residues. Germline V gene lookup returns CDR1 KGHSH and CDR2 LQKENI. The ends lost 3 bases at V and 0 bases at J; junction bases unmatched: 7. CDR3: CASSPTESGSSYNEQFF. The CDR3 DNA sequence: TGTGCCAGCTCACCGACTGAGAGCGGGAGCTCCTACAATGAGCAGTTCTTC.

Points on this clonotype: Just one base apart from a much larger clone, this may be a read error. J is TRBJ2-7 and V is TRBV7-3; 7 bases match TRBD2. CDR1 is SGHTA, CDR2 FQGTGA, per germline. V lost 1 base, J lost 7 bases, and 7 bases stayed unmatched. The CDR3 loop spans 14 amino acids. CDR3 protein: CASSLITSANEQYF. CDR3 bases: TGTGCCAGCAGCTTAATTACTAGCGCAAATGAGCAGTACTTC.

This clonotype was found a few times. A much bigger clone sits one base away, suggesting this may be a read error. The chain is built from TRBV5-1 and TRBJ2-1; tentatively, D is TRBD2 (5 bases). V lost 4 bases and J lost 8, with 22 bases in between. Per the germline V gene, CDR1 is SGHRS and CDR2 is YFSETQ. The CDR3 extends over 16 amino acids. In DNA form, the CDR3 reads TGCGCCAGCAGCACCACAACTAGTAATGCACGTTATGAGCAGTTCTTC. It specifies CASSTTTSNARYEQFF.

In this sample, this clonotype turned up many times. The rearrangement joins TRBV3-1 to TRBJ2-3; D uncertain. The germline V gene encodes CDR1 LGHDT and CDR2 YNNKEL (reference sequence). The CDR3 loop spans 12 amino acids. Trimming left V 5 bases short and J 6 bases short, with 9 bases between. The CDR3 sequence is CASSSEADTQYF. The CDR3 DNA sequence: TGTGCCAGCAGCTCAGAGGCCGATACGCAGTATTTT.